Presented here are 27 T cell receptor beta chains from one specimen sequenced in a study of T cells in localized non-small cell lung cancer. Sequencing was performed with immunoSEQ multiplex PCR; in TCRdb, only in-frame clones are kept and a portion is missing. The data contain some 10,000 clones, less than 60% of them singletons. The specimen was lymph node tissue, collected before any cancer treatment. Source of these receptors: a woman aged 40-75 years with stage II squamous cell lung carcinoma.

The chain uses TRBV6-8 and TRBJ1-5; D is undetermined. The V gene lost 2 bases and the J gene lost 4 bases, with 6 bases spanning the gap. Germline V lookup: CDR1 MNHGY, CDR2 SAAAGT. The CDR3 loop spans 13 amino acids. CDR3 residues: CASSYGWNQPQHF. In DNA, the CDR3 is TGTGCCAGCAGTTACGGGTGGAATCAGCCCCAGCATTTT.

The CDR3 DNA is TGCGCCAGCAGTGATCAGGGCGGCTCGCATTCACCCCTCCACTTT. This gives the protein CASSDQGGSHSPLHF. The chain uses TRBV10-2 and TRBJ1-6; D perhaps matches TRBD1 (5 bases). The V and J ends lost 3 bases and 8 bases respectively, with 14 bases between them. The CDR3 spans 15 residues. Germline CDR1 reads WSHSY; CDR2 reads SAAADI.

The chain couples TRBV19 to TRBJ1-5, with a tentative D call TRBD1 (6 bases). Germline lookup yields CDR1 LNHDA and CDR2 SQIVND (reference sequence). CDR3 length: 14 amino acids. Trimming took 6 bases from V and 6 from J, leaving 15 bases between them. The CDR3 is CASRPGEDGQPQHF. In DNA, the CDR3 is TGTGCCAGTAGGCCAGGGGAGGACGGTCAGCCCCAGCATTTT.

The V and J genes are TRBV6-8 and TRBJ1-1; 8 bases line up with TRBD1. Germline CDR1 reads MNHGY; CDR2 reads SAAAGT. V shed 5 bases and J 6 bases; nucleotides not matched to a gene: 8. There are 14 residues in the CDR3. The chain's CDR3 is CASSDLRGPSEAFF. The CDR3, as DNA: TGTGCCAGCAGTGATCTCAGGGGGCCGTCTGAAGCTTTCTTT.

The CDR3 here is CASSGPGLGRYEQYF. The CDR3 nucleotides read TGCGCCAGCAGTGGGCCGGGACTAGGGCGCTACGAGCAGTACTTC. The chain combines TRBV10-1 with TRBJ2-7; 8 bases are a match to TRBD2. The J segment lost 3 bases and the V segment lost 4 bases, leaving 8 bases of the junction unmatched. The germline CDR1 and CDR2 sequences are WNHNN and SYGVQD (reference sequence). The length of the CDR3 is 15 residues.

This chain uses TRBV10-3 with TRBJ2-1; 7 bases fit TRBD2. The CDR3 runs 13 residues. V shed 10 bases, J shed 7 bases, and the junction held 10 bases outside the gene matches. Germline CDR1 and CDR2: ENHRY and SYGVKD. For the CDR3, the DNA is TGTGCCAGCTGGATGGGAGGGAATAATGAGCAGTTCTTC. Residues: CASWMGGNNEQFF.

CDR3 DNA: TGTGCCAGCTCACCACCGGACAGGGAATTCTACGAGCAGTACTTC. Protein product: CASSPPDREFYEQYF. This chain joins TRBV18 and TRBJ2-7; 8 positions agree with TRBD1. V shed 0 bases and J 3 bases; nucleotides not matched to a gene: 4. The CDR3 spans 15 residues. Germline V gene data show CDR1 as KGHSH and CDR2 as LQKENI. Looking up the rest from reference TRBV18 and TRBJ2-7 gives the full variable domain: NAGVMQNPRHLVRRRGQEARLRCSPMKGHSHVYWYRQLPEEGLKFMVYLQKENIIDESGMPKERFSAEFPKEGPSILRIQQVVRGDSAAYFCASSPPDREFYEQYFGPGTRLTVT.

This clone appeared a few times. This sequence joins TRBV9 and TRBJ2-7; 13 nucleotides line up with TRBD2. CDR1 SGDLS and CDR2 YYNGEE come from the germline V gene. Losses at the gene ends were 6 bases for V and 2 bases for J; bases not matched to a gene: 5. The CDR3 is made up of 15 amino acids. CDR3 in DNA: TGTGCCAGCAAGATCGGACTAGCGGGAGCCTACGAGCAGTACTTC. The encoded protein is CASKIGLAGAYEQYF.

This clone was seen more than once but under ten times. The chain uses TRBV14 and TRBJ2-1; possible D gene TRBD1, 5 bases. The V end was cut by 3 bases, the J end by 10 bases, with 13 bases between. Germline values: CDR1 SGHDN, CDR2 FVKESK. The CDR3 has 13 residues. The CDR3 DNA reads TGTGCCAGCAGCCAGCATGACAGTCTCGAGCAGTTCTTC. As protein: CASSQHDSLEQFF.

This clone came up a few times. The gene calls are TRBV9 and TRBJ1-2; 10 nucleotides line up with TRBD1. Germline V gene sequence: CDR1 SGDLS, CDR2 YYNGEE. V was pared by 6 bases and J by 7 bases, with 18 bases of the junction left unmatched. The CDR3 is made up of 17 amino acids. The CDR3 reads CASMIPGQGPAYRGYTF. The CDR3 DNA is TGTGCCAGCATGATCCCGGGACAGGGGCCCGCGTATCGTGGCTACACCTTC.

The rearrangement joins TRBV19 to TRBJ1-2; unclear D gene. Germline assignment: CDR1 LNHDA and CDR2 SQIVND (reference sequence). V lost 6 bases and J 4 bases, leaving 9 bases between the germline ends. The CDR3 spans 12 residues. In DNA form, the CDR3 reads TGTGCCAGTAGCGAACTGCCCTATGGCTACACCTTC. This sequence encodes CASSELPYGYTF.

V and J are TRBV18 and TRBJ2-7, with TRBD2 as a possible D gene (5 bases). CDR1 is KGHSH, CDR2 LQKENI, per germline. The CDR3 runs to 14 residues. Trimming shortened V by 3 bases and J by 1 base, and 10 bases separated the two germline ends. The CDR3 loop is CASSPDRGSYEQYF. In nucleotides, the CDR3 is TGTGCCAGCTCACCGGACCGGGGATCCTACGAGCAGTACTTC.

This rearrangement joins TRBV11-3 to TRBJ1-6, with unresolved D. Germline CDR1 and CDR2: SGHNT and YENEEA. The V end was cut by 5 bases, the J end by 0 bases, with 11 bases between. The CDR3 extends over 16 amino acids. CDR3 residues: CASSLLLSSYNSPLHF. The CDR3, as DNA: TGTGCCAGCAGCCTCCTCCTTAGCTCCTATAATTCACCCCTCCACTTT.

V gene TRBV18 combines with J gene TRBJ2-5; D remains unclear. The V gene lost 3 bases and the J gene lost 4 bases, with 12 bases spanning the gap. Per germline, CDR1 KGHSH and CDR2 LQKENI. There are 14 residues in the CDR3. The CDR3 region is CASSPLPLGETQYF. CDR3 coding DNA: TGTGCCAGCTCACCCCTCCCCTTGGGAGAGACCCAGTACTTC.

The V call is TRBV11-3, the J call TRBJ1-1; the D is unclear. V was pared by 1 base and J by 1 base, with 7 bases between. Germline V gene lookup returns CDR1 SGHNT and CDR2 YENEEA. The CDR3 is 14 residues long. CDR3 residues: CASSLGGPNTEAFF. CDR3 nucleotide sequence: TGTGCCAGCAGCTTAGGAGGACCGAACACTGAAGCTTTCTTT.

The gene calls are TRBV18 and TRBJ1-1; 9 nucleotides match TRBD1. Germline-derived CDR1 and CDR2 are KGHSH and LQKENI. This CDR3 region has 15 residues. The V and J ends lost 1 base and 7 bases, in that order; junction bases with no gene match: 7. As DNA, the CDR3 is TGTGCCAGCTCACCACGAGGACAGGGGTTGAGTGAAGCTTTCTTT. Amino acids: CASSPRGQGLSEAFF.

The chain recombines TRBV15 with TRBJ2-1; TRBD2 matches 8 bases. The junction had 4 bases not matched to a gene; V was cut back by 1 base and J by 8 bases. Germline-derived CDR1 and CDR2 are LNHNV and YYDKDF (reference sequence). The CDR3 runs 14 residues. In DNA, the CDR3 is TGTGCCACCAGCAGAGCAGCGGGAGTCTATGAGCAGTTCTTC. Its protein product is CATSRAAGVYEQFF.

The chain carries TRBV19 and TRBJ2-5; 8 bases agree with TRBD2. Per the germline V gene, CDR1 is LNHDA and CDR2 is SQIVND (reference sequence). This CDR3 is 13 amino acids long. The V segment lost 9 bases and the J segment 5 bases; nucleotides outside the gene matches: 8. DNA of the CDR3: TGTGCCAGCGGGGGGGAGAGTGGCGAGACCCAGTACTTC. The encoded protein is CASGGESGETQYF.

The chain joins TRBV29-1 to TRBJ2-1; no firm D call. V shed 4 bases and J shed 10 bases, with 17 bases lying between them. The V gene's germline CDR1 is SQVTM and CDR2 ANQGSEA. The CDR3 covers 13 residues. The CDR3 nucleotides are TGCAGCGTTGTAAAGGGTGTTTTGGGGGAGCAGTTCTTC. Protein product: CSVVKGVLGEQFF.

This clone was counted once. The chain combines TRBV18 with TRBJ1-1; D remains ambiguous. Germline lookup yields CDR1 KGHSH and CDR2 LQKENI. The V end lost 3 bases, the J end lost 0 bases, and 14 bases lay between the germline ends. The length of the CDR3 is 16 residues. This CDR3 reads CASSPAISALNTEAFF. CDR3 bases: TGTGCCAGCTCACCGGCGATTTCAGCACTGAACACTGAAGCTTTCTTT.

This clone has a handful of counts. This chain connects TRBV6-7 to TRBJ2-5; 15 bases are a match to TRBD2. TRBV6-7 is treated as an ORF (open reading frame) with a function not yet certain. V shed 6 bases, J shed 0 bases, and the junction held 8 bases outside the gene matches. The CDR3 totals 18 residues. For the CDR3, the DNA is TGTGCCAGCAGGATACTCGGACTAGCGGGGGGGTACCAAGAGACCCAGTACTTC. Protein product: CASRILGLAGGYQETQYF.

This sequence joins TRBV30 and TRBJ2-7; 9 bases map to TRBD2. Losses at the gene ends were 7 bases for V and 2 bases for J; bases not matched to a gene: 12. Germline V lookup: CDR1 GTSNPN, CDR2 SVGIG (reference sequence). This CDR3 region has 15 residues. DNA of the CDR3: TGTGCCTCGACCCTTGCGGGAGGGCTTCCCTACGAGCAGTACTTC. As protein: CASTLAGGLPYEQYF.

This chain links TRBV29-1 with TRBJ2-2; TRBD1 aligns across 8 bases. Germline V lookup: CDR1 SQVTM, CDR2 ANQGSEA. CDR3 length: 14 residues. V shed 4 bases, J shed 5 bases, and the junction held 6 bases outside the gene matches. CDR3 in DNA: TGCAGCGTTGCAGGGGGCTCGAGGACCGGGGAGCTGTTTTTT. It specifies CSVAGGSRTGELFF.

This clone was counted between two and nine times. The rearrangement links TRBV6-8 to TRBJ1-1; D is unresolved. The V gene's germline CDR1 is MNHGY and CDR2 SAAAGT. The V end was cut by 5 bases, the J end by 0 bases, with 13 bases between. The CDR3 has 15 amino acids. The CDR3 region is CASSLPTLLNTEAFF. In DNA form, the CDR3 reads TGTGCCAGCAGTCTACCGACTCTTTTGAACACTGAAGCTTTCTTT.

This clone was counted only a few times. This chain uses TRBV6-8 with TRBJ1-1, with 11 nucleotides matching TRBD1. CDR3 length: 21 amino acids. Germline V CDR1 and CDR2: MNHGY, SAAAGT. J gave up 5 bases and V 6 bases, and 26 bases lay outside the gene matches. The CDR3 here is CASSQTPRVGRTGGAGTEAFF. For the CDR3, the DNA is TGTGCCAGCAGCCAAACCCCCCGGGTAGGTCGGACAGGGGGCGCGGGTACTGAAGCTTTCTTT.

This clone appeared a single time. This chain's CDR3 is CASRPGLAGDTQYF. The CDR3 bases are TGTGCCAGCAGGCCGGGACTAGCGGGGGATACGCAGTATTTT. The J gene is TRBJ2-3, the V gene TRBV28, with 13 nucleotides matching TRBD2. The CDR3 has 14 residues. The V gene's germline CDR1 is MDHEN and CDR2 SYDVKM. With V trimmed by 6 bases and J by 6 bases, 3 bases remained unmatched.

This clone appeared a single time. The chain joins TRBV10-2 to TRBJ1-1, with a possible D match to TRBD1 (6 bases). The CDR3 is 13 amino acids. Germline V CDR1 and CDR2: WSHSY, SAAADI. Trimming took 10 bases from V and 5 from J, leaving 17 bases between them. The DNA for the CDR3 is TGCGCCACGAAAATGACAGGTTGGACTGAAGCTTTCTTT. Translating it yields CATKMTGWTEAFF.